This T cell receptor (beta chain) was captured in a study of shared clonotypes between healthy human individuals (dated by TCRdb to the early 2020s). General notes on the study: A couple of women and a few men aged 18 to 49 years were included in the cohort. Each donor's leukapheresis produced roughly between roughly 0.9 and 9 billion PBMCs. For each donor, CD4 naive and CD4 memory were each run on three plates, CD8 naive on two plates, and CD8 memory on one plate. To estimate repertoire size and how much clonotype sharing occurs between individuals, the study deeply sequenced the blood TCR repertoires of five healthy adults. To increase sequencing depth and limit assay-specific biases, different laboratories used diverse techniques to prepare libraries and sequence TCR repertoires.

Broad study findings and their caveats: Sampling was limited to blood, and TCR repertoires in tissue likely differ from TCR repertoires in blood. Pairwise subsampling led to the expectation that sequencing depth would affect the degree of clonotype sharing among donors. Clonotypes shared by all four sorted-subset donors showed higher generation probabilities than non-shared clonotypes. Rarefaction of sorted-subset datasets indicated incomplete sequencing despite the large sequencing depth. Estimated clonotype richness was generally larger for naive than for memory subsets. When a few donors were compared, the shared fraction of clonotypes was about 5.5% for naive CD4, around 4% for naive CD8, roughly 2.3% for memory CD4, and approximately 0.4% for memory CD8. The genetic and exposure-history diversity represented was limited by the small number of donors.

Measured from the cysteine to the phenylalanine, the CDR3 is 17 residues long. Kept here is only the CDR3 DNA, which spans 51 bases and is read in frame from base 1. Germline trimming amounts to 6 bases on V and 3 bases on J, with 8 as the count of junction bases outside the gene matches. The germline V gene encodes CDR1 MDHEN and CDR2 SYDVKM. The donors were healthy, HIV-negative adults who had no recently reported acute infections or vaccinations. Every donor was a Caucasian adult living in Nashville, Tennessee, USA. Magnetic negative selection was used to enrich CD4+ T cells, after which naive cells were positively selected on CD45RA and the negative fraction became the memory subset. Blood was collected by leukapheresis, and PBMCs were isolated by Ficoll-Histopaque density gradient centrifugation and then cryopreserved in liquid nitrogen vapor phase. Analytical flow cytometry was used to check the purity and quantity of every magnetically sorted T cell population. From each sorted fraction, genomic DNA was isolated and quantified by UV absorbance on a Nanodrop 2000c.

This clone was seen a few times. There is no known antigen for this receptor. The record has no base qualities; no much larger clone is one base away. Using the deep immunoSEQ assay, TCR CDR3 regions were amplified from genomic DNA by multiplex PCR. Extracted genomic DNA from each cell subset was distributed evenly across all wells of several immunoSEQ 96-well plates, and each plate was treated as a replicate. For sorted subsets, around 200 ng genomic DNA, equal to tens of thousands of T cell genomes, was loaded into each replicate PCR. Purified libraries were quantified with a Qubit 3.0 fluorometer, sized on a Bioanalyzer 2100, and re-quantified with the KAPA Library Quantification kit. Every immunoSEQ 96-well plate was sequenced on a separate single-read 150-cycle Illumina NextSeq 550 flow cell. The study's own analysis went as follows. Because the immunoSEQ output included only junctional sequences and no quality scores, the filtering could not be the same as the filtering used for full-length reads. Sequences were annotated with PyIR, a Python wrapper for IgBLAST v1.9, using IMGT germline references to assign V/J genes and CDR3. Any read was removed if the V/J assignment was weak (E-value above 1e-6), the CDR3 was missing, or the read contained stop codons, out-of-frame junctions, or ambiguous translated residues. V3J clonotypes were defined by identical inferred V gene, J gene, and CDR3 amino acid sequence. Percentage overlap between repertoires was computed as shared unique clonotypes divided by the size of the smaller repertoire. RTK rarefaction, the Chao1 estimator, and Recon v2.1 estimates of unobserved clonotypes were used to assess repertoire richness. OLGA was used to compute generation probabilities for all TCRbeta clonotypes that the gDNA method yielded from a handful of donors. The clones in this table, taken by TCRdb from immuneACCESS, are in-frame only. Not every clone is retained; where verified, under half of the shortfall comes from an unresolved V gene, and the cause of the rest is unknown. V and J calls and clone size follow that table, whereas D and trimming were derived from the DNA. The sample yields some 1 million clones; about 75% were counted once. The top ten constitute roughly 1.5% of the sample.

Sequencing was done on a sample of memory CD4+ T cells sorted from blood. Sample cell subset or site, as interpreted from the label and publication: CD45RA-negative fraction. The chain joins TRBV28 to TRBJ1-4; TRBD1 agrees with 12 junctional bases. The receptor was isolated from a man aged 18 to 35 in good health. The CDR3 amino acid sequence is: CASSPPGQGAPNEKLFF. At the DNA level, the sequence is TGTGCCAGCAGCCCTCCGGGACAGGGGGCCCCTAATGAAAAACTGTTTTTT.